This TCR beta chain was sequenced in a study of blood T cell repertoires in COVID-19. The assay was immunoSEQ multiplex PCR, and TCRdb's table has in-frame clones only and misses some. The sample consists of about 190,000 clones, more than 80% of them appearing once. CDR1 is LGHNA and CDR2 is YNFKEQ in the germline V gene. The CDR3 totals 16 residues. The V end was cut by 1 base, the J end by 4 bases, with 13 bases between. The chain uses TRBV4-2 and TRBJ2-2, with D possibly being TRBD1 (7 bases). Sequenced: peripheral blood. The receptor was isolated from a man aged 45-60 years with acute or convalescent COVID-19. The CDR3 coding sequence is TGTGCCAGCAGCCAAGTGCAGGGGGGCGGCACCGGGGAGCTGTTTTTT. Translating gives CASSQVQGGGTGELFF.